Presented here are 2 T cell receptor beta chains from one specimen sequenced in a study of human T cells and chemical hapten exposure. TCRdb passed the RACE reads through MiXCR, listing each CDR3 protein once. The sample shows roughly 54,000 distinct CDR3 sequences, 7.5% to 10% of them seen only once. Stated time point: patch test 2, 6 weeks after DPC sensitization. Treatment reported: therapeutic diphenylcyclopropenone sensitization with weekly scalp DPC. The input for sequencing was whole blood, taken in connection with sensitization to the hapten diphenylcyclopropenone (DPC). The receptor set was obtained from a woman aged 50 to 60 with alopecia areata. Some clones in this sample may be carry-over from other donors' samples.

The sample holds a few counts of this clonotype. A read error may account for a junction end that differs from germline. This chain uses TRBV12-3 or TRBV12-4 with TRBJ1-2; D unclear. This CDR3 contains 12 residues. CDR3 residues: CASSFGFGKLVF. The DNA of the CDR3 is TGTGCCAGCAGTTTTGGGTTCGGGAAGCTCGTCTTC.

This clonotype was counted ten times or more. The chain employs TRBV3-1 and TRBJ2-1, with D uncertain. Trimming took off 3 bases at V and 2 bases at J, with 8 bases between the two ends. CDR3 size: 14 residues. The V gene's germline CDR1 is LGHDT and CDR2 YNNKEL (reference sequence). CDR3 coding DNA: TGTGCCAGCAGCCAGTCGGAAACCTACAATGAGCAGTTCTTC. Its protein product is CASSQSETYNEQFF.